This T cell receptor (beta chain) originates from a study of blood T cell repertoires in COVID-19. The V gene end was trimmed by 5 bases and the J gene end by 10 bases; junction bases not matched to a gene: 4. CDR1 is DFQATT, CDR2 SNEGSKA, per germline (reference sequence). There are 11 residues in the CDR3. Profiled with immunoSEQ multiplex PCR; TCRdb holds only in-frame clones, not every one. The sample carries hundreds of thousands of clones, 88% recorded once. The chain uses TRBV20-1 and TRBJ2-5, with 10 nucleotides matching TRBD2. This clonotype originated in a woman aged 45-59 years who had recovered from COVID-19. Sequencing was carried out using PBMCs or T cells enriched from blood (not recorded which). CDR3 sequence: CSAVVAGGQYF. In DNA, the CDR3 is TGCAGTGCTGTAGTAGCGGGAGGCCAGTACTTC.